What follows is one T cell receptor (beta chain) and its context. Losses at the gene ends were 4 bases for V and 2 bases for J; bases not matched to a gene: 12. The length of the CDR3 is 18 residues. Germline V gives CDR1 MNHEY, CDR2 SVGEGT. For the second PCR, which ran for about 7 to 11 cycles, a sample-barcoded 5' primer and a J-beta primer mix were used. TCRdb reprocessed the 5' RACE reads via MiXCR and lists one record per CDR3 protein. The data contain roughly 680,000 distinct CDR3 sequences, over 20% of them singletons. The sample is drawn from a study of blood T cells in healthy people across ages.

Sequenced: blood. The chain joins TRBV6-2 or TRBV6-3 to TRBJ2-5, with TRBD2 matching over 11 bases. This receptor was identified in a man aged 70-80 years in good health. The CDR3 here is CASSWSAKGLAEQETQYF. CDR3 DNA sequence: TGTGCCAGCAGTTGGTCTGCCAAGGGACTAGCGGAACAAGAGACCCAGTACTTC.